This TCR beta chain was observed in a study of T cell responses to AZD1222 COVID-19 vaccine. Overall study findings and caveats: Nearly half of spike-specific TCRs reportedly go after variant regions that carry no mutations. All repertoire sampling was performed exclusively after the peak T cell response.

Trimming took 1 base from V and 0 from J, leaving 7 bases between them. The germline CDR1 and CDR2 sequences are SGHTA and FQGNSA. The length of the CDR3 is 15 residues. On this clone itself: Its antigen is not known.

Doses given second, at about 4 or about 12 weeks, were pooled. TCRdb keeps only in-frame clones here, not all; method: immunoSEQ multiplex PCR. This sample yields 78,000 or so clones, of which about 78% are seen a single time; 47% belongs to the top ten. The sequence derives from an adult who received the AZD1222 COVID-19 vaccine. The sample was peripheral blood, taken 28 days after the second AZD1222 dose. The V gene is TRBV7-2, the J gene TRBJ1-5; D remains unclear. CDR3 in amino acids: CASSLDGYSNQPQHF. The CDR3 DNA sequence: TGTGCCAGCAGCTTAGACGGATATAGCAATCAGCCCCAGCATTTT.